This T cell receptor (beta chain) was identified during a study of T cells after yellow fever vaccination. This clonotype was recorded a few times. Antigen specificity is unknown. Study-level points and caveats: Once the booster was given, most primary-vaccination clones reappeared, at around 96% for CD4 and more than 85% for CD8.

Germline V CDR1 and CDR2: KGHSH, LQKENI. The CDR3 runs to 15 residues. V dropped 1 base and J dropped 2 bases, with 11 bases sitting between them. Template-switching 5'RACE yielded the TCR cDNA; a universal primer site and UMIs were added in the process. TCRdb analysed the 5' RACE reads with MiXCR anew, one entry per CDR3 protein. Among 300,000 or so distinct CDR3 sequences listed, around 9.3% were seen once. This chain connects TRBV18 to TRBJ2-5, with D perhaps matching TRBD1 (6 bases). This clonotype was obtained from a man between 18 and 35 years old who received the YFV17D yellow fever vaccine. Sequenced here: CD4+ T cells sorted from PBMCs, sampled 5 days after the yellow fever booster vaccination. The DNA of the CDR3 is TGTGCCAGCTCACCACTCAGGGGATCTCAAGAGACCCAGTACTTC. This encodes CASSPLRGSQETQYF.